Listed below are T cell receptor beta chains from one sample, sequenced in a study of T cells in tumors after PD-1 blockade. The method was immunoSEQ multiplex PCR; TCRdb's version includes in-frame clones alone and lacks a portion of them. Among about 4,900 clones listed, 65% to 70% were seen once. Here the sequenced sample was tumor tissue, taken before anti-PD-1 treatment. The source of these receptors is a human donor with cutaneous squamous cell carcinoma. Both conserved end residues are part of each CDR3. The D gene is left open where the match is weak. Clone size is stated in some rows and not others, as once, few, many or a class when expanded.

>TRBJ2-1|-|TRBV5-1|17|-
TGCGCCAGCAGCTTGGCATCAGGGTTTAGCTCCTACAATGAGCAGTTCTTC
CASSLASGFSSYNEQFF
>TRBJ1-5|once|TRBV21-1|17|-
TGTGCCAGCAGCATACACTCGGGACAGGGGCCGACGGAGCCCCAGCATTTT
CASSIHSGQGPTEPQHF
>TRBJ2-3|few|TRBV4-1|17|-
TGCGCCAGCAGCCAAGATTCAGCAGGTTATTTGGTCGATACGCAGTATTTT
CASSQDSAGYLVDTQYF
>TRBJ2-4|-|TRBV2|16|-
TGTGCCAGCAGTGAAAGACTAGGCCCCCCCAAAAACATTCAGTACTTC
CASSERLGPPKNIQYF
>TRBJ1-6|-|TRBV28|13|-
TGTGCCAGCAGTTTAGGCAGCTTTTCACCCCTCCACTTT
CASSLGSFSPLHF
>TRBJ2-5|-|TRBV7-2|15|TRBD2
TGTGCCAGCAGCCCTAGCGGGGTGATCCAAGAGACCCAGTACTTC
CASSPSGVIQETQYF
>TRBJ2-7|once|TRBV7-2|17|-
TGTGCCAGCAGCCCGGACACGGCTCGGGTTAACTCCTACGAGCAGTACTTC
CASSPDTARVNSYEQYF
>TRBJ1-4|-|TRBV19|14|-
TGTGCCAGTAGTATCCTAGGGGCTGGAGAAAAACTGTTTTTT
CASSILGAGEKLFF
>TRBJ1-5|-|TRBV6-5|14|-
TGTGCCAGCAGTTACTACCGGGACAATCAGCCCCAGCATTTT
CASSYYRDNQPQHF
>TRBJ2-3|-|TRBV11-3|14|-
TGTGCCAGCAGCGCAGACGTAGGGACAGATACGCAGTATTTT
CASSADVGTDTQYF
>TRBJ1-5|-|TRBV4-1|13|-
TGCGCCAGCAGTTTAGACAGGAGACAGCCCCAGCATTTT
CASSLDRRQPQHF
>TRBJ1-5|few|TRBV13|14|-
TGTGCCAGCAGCTTAGCAGGGGAGCTTCAGCCCCAGCATTTT
CASSLAGELQPQHF
>TRBJ2-1|-|TRBV19|17|TRBD1
TGTGCCAGTAGTATCCGACAACCGGGACAGGGTTGGAATGAGCAGTTCTTC
CASSIRQPGQGWNEQFF
>TRBJ2-2|-|TRBV7-3|11|-
TGTGCCAGCAGTTCCACCGGGGAGCTGTTTTTT
CASSSTGELFF
>TRBJ1-5|-|TRBV10-1|15|-
TGCGCCAGCAGTGAGATTAGGCGCCAGCATCAGCCCCAGCATTTT
CASSEIRRQHQPQHF
>TRBJ1-2|-|TRBV28|13|-
-
CASSSSTGGGYTF
>TRBJ1-2|-|TRBV29-1|11|-
TGCAGCCTCTGGGAGGGGGGGGGCTACACCTTC
CSLWEGGGYTF
>TRBJ2-7|once|TRBV7-9|13|-
TGTGCCAGCTCTACAGACGGCTCCTACGAGCAGTACTTC
CASSTDGSYEQYF
>TRBJ1-4|-|TRBV7-2|16|-
TGTGCCAGCAGCTTAATCGCGGAAGCGGGGAGCGAAAAACTGTTTTTT
CASSLIAEAGSEKLFF
>TRBJ1-2|-|TRBV2|15|-
TGTGCCAGCAGGAGGGGTCGGCAGACTAACTATGGCTACACCTTC
CASRRGRQTNYGYTF
>TRBJ2-2|-|TRBV11-3|15|-
TGTGCCAGCAGCTTAGACACGCAGGGTTCCGGGGAGCTGTTTTTT
CASSLDTQGSGELFF
>TRBJ2-3|-|TRBV24-1|12|TRBD1
TGTGCCACAGGACAGGGTCAGGATACGCAGTATTTT
CATGQGQDTQYF
>TRBJ1-5|-|TRBV19|15|-
TGTGCCAGTAGTATAGACCTGGGACCTCGGCAGCCCCAGCATTTT
CASSIDLGPRQPQHF
>TRBJ2-3|-|TRBV7-7|16|TRBD2
TGTGCCAGCAGCTTAGGACTAGCGGGGGGGACAGATACGCAGTATTTT
CASSLGLAGGTDTQYF
>TRBJ2-1|-|TRBV6-5|12|-
TGTGCCAGCACCTCCGGATATGGTGAGCAGTTCTTC
CASTSGYGEQFF
>TRBJ2-4|-|TRBV2|12|-
TGTGCCAGCAGTGTAACGGAAAACATTCAGTACTTC
CASSVTENIQYF
>TRBJ1-1|-|TRBV19|14|-
TGTGCCAGTAGTATATCAGACATGAACACTGAAGCTTTCTTT
CASSISDMNTEAFF
>TRBJ2-1|-|TRBV20-1|11|-
TGCAGTGCTAGAGTTGTCAATGAGCAGTTCTTC
CSARVVNEQFF
>TRBJ2-3|medium-sized|TRBV6-4|15|-
TGTGCCAGCAGGAACCCGAAAGCCACGGCAGATACGCAGTATTTT
CASRNPKATADTQYF
>TRBJ2-2|-|TRBV6-1|14|-
TGTGCCAGCAGTGAAGTCCCGGGTGCCGGGGAGCTGTTTTTT
CASSEVPGAGELFF
>TRBJ2-7|-|TRBV7-9|13|-
TGTGCCAGCAGGGACGACAGCTCCTACGAGCAGTACTTC
CASRDDSSYEQYF
>TRBJ2-1|-|TRBV5-4|12|TRBD1
TGTGCCAGCAGCTCCAGGGGGAATGAGCAGTTCTTC
CASSSRGNEQFF
>TRBJ1-2|-|TRBV2|12|-
TGTGCCAGCAGTGACAATAACTATGGCTACACCTTC
CASSDNNYGYTF
>TRBJ2-3|-|TRBV19|16|TRBD2
TGTGCCAGTAGTATAGGAGCGGGGGGGGGCACAGATACGCAGTATTTT
CASSIGAGGGTDTQYF
>TRBJ1-2|-|TRBV18|12|-
TGTGCCAGCTCACCTTACAGGGATGGCTACACCTTC
CASSPYRDGYTF
>TRBJ2-5|-|TRBV9|16|-
TGTGCCAGCAGCGGGACCGACATCCCGTACCAAGAGACCCAGTACTTC
CASSGTDIPYQETQYF
>TRBJ2-5|once|TRBV7-2|14|-
TGTGCCAGCAGCTTAGCCCGGCAGCAAGAGACCCAGTACTTC
CASSLARQQETQYF
>TRBJ2-6|-|TRBV6-5|15|-
TGTGCCAGCAGTTACGGCCACTCTGGGGCCAACGTCCTGACTTTC
CASSYGHSGANVLTF
>TRBJ1-2|few|TRBV4-1|16|-
TGCGCCAGCAGCCAGGTTACAGTAGCCCCTAACTATGGCTACACCTTC
CASSQVTVAPNYGYTF
>TRBJ2-5|few|TRBV2|15|TRBD1
TGTGCCAGCAGTCCGGGACAGGGGCGTCGAGAGACCCAGTACTTC
CASSPGQGRRETQYF
>TRBJ1-6|-|TRBV7-9|16|TRBD1
TGTGCCAGCAGCTCTTTAGGGGGCGGCTTTAATTCACCCCTCCACTTT
CASSSLGGGFNSPLHF
>TRBJ1-2|once|TRBV29-1|14|-
TGCAGCGTTGAAGAACAGGGAGTCGCACAAGGCTACACCTTC
CSVEEQGVAQGYTF
>TRBJ1-5|-|TRBV6-1|16|TRBD1
TGTGCCAGCAGTGTGTCCGGGACAGGGGGGTCACAGCCCCAGCATTTT
CASSVSGTGGSQPQHF
>TRBJ1-1|-|TRBV19|13|-
TGTGCCAGTAGTATATACAAGAACACTGAAGCTTTCTTT
CASSIYKNTEAFF
>TRBJ2-7|-|TRBV6-1|15|TRBD2
TGTGCCAGCAGTGAATTTCCTAGCGGAAACTACGAGCAGTACTTC
CASSEFPSGNYEQYF
>TRBJ2-1|-|TRBV7-3|14|-
TGTGCCAGCAGCTTATACTCATCCGACAATGAGCAGTTCTTC
CASSLYSSDNEQFF
>TRBJ2-1|-|TRBV6-2/TRBV6-3|16|TRBD2
TGTGCCAGCAGTCCGCCCCAGTGGGGGGGAGGCAATGAGCAGTTCTTC
CASSPPQWGGGNEQFF
>TRBJ1-1|-|TRBV10-3|13|-
TGTGCCATCAACCTCCGTGAGGACACTGAAGCTTTCTTT
CAINLREDTEAFF
>TRBJ2-3|-|TRBV29-1|14|-
TGCAGCGTCCTCGGGGGCCCAGGCACAGATACGCAGTATTTT
CSVLGGPGTDTQYF